Each of the 24 T cell receptor beta chains below was sequenced from the same sample in a study of post-analysis software for immune sequencing data. No antigens are known for them. The TCR beta cDNA libraries contained unique molecular identifiers. TCRdb re-called the PCR reads through MiXCR, storing one row per CDR3 protein. There are approximately 770,000 distinct CDR3 sequences in the sample; 46% occur only once, and just under 5% lies in the top ten. The study's findings and limits: Among 4 or 5 TRBV segments more frequent in patients than controls were TRBV5-6, TRBV5-1 and TRBV20-1.

Sequenced sample: blood. The receptor set was obtained from a girl aged 5-17 years with multiple sclerosis.

The sample holds many counts of this clonotype. The chain employs TRBV12-3 or TRBV12-4 and TRBJ2-3; D perhaps matches TRBD2 (5 bases). This CDR3 is built from 14 residues. Trimming took off 3 bases at V and 3 bases at J, with 10 bases between the two ends. The chain's CDR3 is CASSFRGSTDTQYF. As DNA, the CDR3 is TGTGCCAGCAGTTTTCGGGGATCGACAGATACGCAGTATTTT.

The chain links TRBV20-1 to TRBJ1-2; D ambiguous. This CDR3 is built from 14 residues. V was clipped by 6 bases and J by 5 bases, with 19 bases between them. CDR1 and CDR2 from the germline V gene are DFQATT and SNEGSKA (reference sequence). CDR3 sequence: CSASRPLQLYGYTF. CDR3 DNA: TGCAGTGCGTCGCGCCCCCTACAGCTATATGGCTACACCTTC.

This clonotype turned up a few times. The rearrangement joins TRBV12-3 or TRBV12-4 to TRBJ2-3; 9 bases line up with TRBD1. CDR3 size: 15 residues. V trimming: 5 bases; J trimming: 1 base; junction bases outside the gene matches: 4. CDR3 coding DNA: TGTGCCAGCAGTCGCCGGACAGGGGGCACAGATACGCAGTATTTT. It translates to CASSRRTGGTDTQYF.

This clonotype was recorded a few times. This rearrangement joins TRBV7-2 to TRBJ1-1; D unclear. Germline V gene sequence: CDR1 SGHTA, CDR2 FQGNSA. V dropped 4 bases and J dropped 4 bases, with 16 bases sitting between them. CDR3 length: 15 residues. DNA for the CDR3: TGTGCCAGCAGCTGGTATTCCGGCGGAAGCACTGAAGCTTTCTTT. This codes for CASSWYSGGSTEAFF.

This chain connects TRBV27 to TRBJ2-1, with 7 bases fitting TRBD2. The CDR3 sequence is 16 residues long. Trimming removed 4 bases from V and 1 base from J; junction bases left unmatched: 7. Per germline, CDR1 MNHEY and CDR2 SMNVEV (reference sequence). In DNA form, the CDR3 reads TGTGCCAGCAGTTACTGGACTAGTTCTTCCTACAATGAGCAGTTCTTC. It encodes CASSYWTSSSYNEQFF.

The J gene is TRBJ2-4, the V gene TRBV4-2, with D perhaps assigned TRBD1 or TRBD2 (7 bases each). The DNA matches TRBJ2-7 better at its end, which makes the J call doubtful. Germline lookup yields CDR1 LGHNA and CDR2 YNFKEQ. The CDR3 has 16 residues. The CDR3 DNA sequence: TGTGCCAGCAGCCAAGCTAGCGGAGACAGGGCCCACGAGCAGTACTTC. As protein: CASSQASGDRAHEQYF.

The gene calls are TRBV12-3 or TRBV12-4 and TRBJ1-2, with D unresolved. The CDR3 totals 14 residues. V was clipped by 6 bases and J by 6 bases, with 17 bases between them. CDR3 in amino acids: CASSPALGGNGYTF. CDR3 sequence (DNA): TGTGCCAGCAGCCCAGCCCTTGGTGGGAATGGCTACACCTTC.

The table lists this clonotype with a few counts. This chain links TRBV12-3 or TRBV12-4 with TRBJ2-7; 9 bases line up with TRBD1. CDR3 length equals 13 residues. V lost 6 bases and J lost 5; bases outside the gene matches: 5. For the CDR3, the DNA is TGTGCCAGCAGCTCGGGACAGGGTAACGAGCAGTACTTC. This sequence encodes CASSSGQGNEQYF.

This clonotype was seen only a few times. This chain connects TRBV20-1 to TRBJ1-2; a possible D gene is TRBD1 (6 bases). Germline CDR1 and CDR2: DFQATT and SNEGSKA (reference sequence). The V end was cut by 3 bases, the J end by 8 bases, with 19 bases between. The CDR3 length is 14 residues. The CDR3 DNA reads as TGCAGTGCTAGTCTACAGGGTGAATGGTGGGGCTACACCTTC. This gives the protein CSASLQGEWWGYTF.

This clonotype has a handful of counts. V usage is TRBV29-1 and J usage is TRBJ2-1; 10 bases are shared with TRBD1. The germline V gene has CDR1 SQVTM and CDR2 ANQGSEA. This CDR3 has 16 residues. The trim removed 2 bases at V and 1 base at J, leaving 5 bases unmatched. The CDR3 loop is CSVEYGTGESYNEQFF. The CDR3 DNA is TGCAGCGTTGAATACGGGACAGGGGAGTCCTACAATGAGCAGTTCTTC.

V is TRBV2 and J is TRBJ2-7; perhaps TRBD1 as D (6 bases). This CDR3 has 17 amino acids. CDR1 and CDR2 (germline): SNHLY, FYNNEI. V was trimmed by 5 bases and J by 3 bases, leaving 23 bases between them. CDR3 sequence (DNA): TGTGCCAGCAGTTCCCATGAGGACAGCGGAGCCCTCTACGAGCAGTACTTC. It encodes CASSSHEDSGALYEQYF.

This rearrangement joins TRBV7-2 to TRBJ2-1; D may correspond to TRBD1 or TRBD2 (7 bases each). V lost 0 bases to trimming and J lost 12 bases, with 15 bases between them. Germline CDR1 SGHTA, CDR2 FQGNSA. The CDR3 is 14 amino acids. DNA of the CDR3: TGTGCCAGCAGCTTAGCCAGCCCAGGGGGGGGGCAGTTCTTC. Protein sequence: CASSLASPGGGQFF.

V gene TRBV9 combines with J gene TRBJ2-1; TRBD2 aligns across 9 bases. The V gene end was trimmed by 0 bases and the J gene end by 4 bases; junction bases not matched to a gene: 5. Germline-derived CDR1 and CDR2 are SGDLS and YYNGEE. The CDR3 runs 16 residues. CDR3 nucleotides: TGTGCCAGCAGCGTAGAGCAGCGGGAGGTGTACAATGAGCAGTTCTTC. This codes for CASSVEQREVYNEQFF.

The CDR3 loop reads CASSPTPWTAKGKETQYF. The CDR3 coding sequence is TGTGCCAGCAGCCCGACCCCCTGGACAGCCAAAGGAAAAGAGACCCAGTACTTC. This sequence joins TRBV3-1 and TRBJ2-5, with D maybe TRBD1 (6 bases). Germline V gives CDR1 LGHDT, CDR2 YNNKEL (reference sequence). The CDR3 loop spans 18 amino acids. The V end lost 4 bases, the J end lost 3 bases, and 24 bases lay between the germline ends.

This clonotype was seen many times. V and J are TRBV14 and TRBJ2-4; 8 bases agree with TRBD2. The trim removed 1 base at V and 7 bases at J, leaving 6 bases unmatched. This CDR3 spans 15 amino acids. CDR1 SGHDN and CDR2 FVKESK come from the germline V gene. The chain's CDR3 is CASSQASGGGNIQYF. The CDR3 DNA follows: TGTGCCAGCAGCCAAGCCTCGGGAGGGGGTAACATTCAGTACTTC. The variable domain in full, with the rest retrieved from reference TRBV14 and TRBJ2-4, is EAGVTQFPSHSVIEKGQTVTLRCDPISGHDNLYWYRRVMGKEIKFLLHFVKESKQDESGMPNNRFLAERTGGTYSTLKVQPAELEDSGVYFCASSQASGGGNIQYFGAGTRLSVL.

The chain joins TRBV12-3 or TRBV12-4 to TRBJ2-1; TRBD2 matches at 7 bases. This CDR3 region has 16 residues. V lost 7 bases, J lost 3 bases, and 12 bases stayed unmatched. The CDR3 region has the DNA TGTGCCAGCACCCGGCGGGAGTCGCCGGGCTACAATGAGCAGTTCTTC. Translation: CASTRRESPGYNEQFF.

This rearrangement joins TRBV7-2 to TRBJ2-1; 14 nucleotides line up with TRBD2. The CDR3 totals 16 residues. The ends lost 5 bases at V and 8 bases at J; junction bases unmatched: 8. Germline lookup yields CDR1 SGHTA and CDR2 FQGNSA. For the CDR3, the DNA is TGTGCCAGCAGCCACCAAGGGACTAGCGGGAGCTATGAGCAGTTCTTC. This translates into CASSHQGTSGSYEQFF.

The chain joins TRBV24-1 to TRBJ2-1; 11 positions match TRBD2. The V and J ends lost 4 bases and 13 bases, in that order; junction bases with no gene match: 8. CDR3 length equals 14 residues. Germline V CDR1 and CDR2: KGHDR, SFDVKD. CDR3 residues: CATSDPDTSGRQFF. In DNA form, the CDR3 reads TGTGCCACCAGTGACCCAGATACTAGCGGGAGACAGTTCTTC.

This chain joins TRBV5-1 and TRBJ2-3; 7 bases agree with TRBD2. The trim removed 4 bases at V and 4 bases at J, leaving 9 bases unmatched. There are 15 residues in the CDR3. Germline V lookup: CDR1 SGHRS, CDR2 YFSETQ. The CDR3 DNA is TGCGCCAGCAGCCCTCGGGCGGGAGTCGCAGATACGCAGTATTTT. As protein: CASSPRAGVADTQYF.

This chain connects TRBV10-3 to TRBJ2-3, with 13 positions matching TRBD2. CDR1 and CDR2 (germline): ENHRY, SYGVKD. V trimming: 6 bases; J trimming: 8 bases; junction bases outside the gene matches: 14. The CDR3 has 17 residues. The CDR3: CAIRDNTERTSGGTQYF. As DNA, the CDR3 is TGTGCCATCAGGGATAATACCGAACGGACTAGCGGGGGTACGCAGTATTTT.

This chain joins TRBV25-1 and TRBJ1-2; D gene unclear. This CDR3 is built from 13 residues. V lost 4 bases to trimming and J lost 6 bases, with 12 bases between them. Germline V gives CDR1 MGHDK, CDR2 SYGVNS. This CDR3 reads CASSGPKANGYTF. The DNA of the CDR3 is TGTGCCAGCAGTGGGCCTAAGGCCAATGGCTACACCTTC.

The chain is built from TRBV20-1 and TRBJ2-1; 7 bases match TRBD2. V gave up 3 bases and J gave up 7 bases; unmatched junction bases: 12. CDR1 DFQATT and CDR2 SNEGSKA come from the germline V gene (reference sequence). The CDR3 loop spans 15 amino acids. The chain's CDR3 is CSASWRELVQNEQFF. In DNA form, the CDR3 reads TGCAGTGCTAGTTGGCGGGAGCTTGTTCAGAATGAGCAGTTCTTC.

For the CDR3, the DNA is TGTGCCAGCAGCCCGGCGGGCACAAGCTCCTACGAGCAGTACTTC. Its translation: CASSPAGTSSYEQYF. This chain links TRBV7-9 with TRBJ2-7; D possibly corresponds to TRBD2 (5 bases). Between the trimmed V and J ends, which lost 5 bases and 0 bases, there was a span of 14 bases. Germline CDR1 and CDR2: SEHNR and FQNEAQ (reference sequence). This CDR3 is 15 amino acids long.

The J gene is TRBJ2-7, the V gene TRBV7-3, with a tentative D call TRBD2 (5 bases). The CDR3 is 15 amino acids. CDR1 SGHTA and CDR2 FQGTGA come from the germline V gene. Trimming pared 5 bases from V and 3 bases from J, leaving 17 bases between. This CDR3 reads CASSIAGSEGYEQYF. For the CDR3, the DNA is TGTGCCAGCAGCATTGCCGGCTCCGAGGGCTACGAGCAGTACTTC.